The 22 T cell receptor beta chains below were found in one sample sequenced in a study of low-dose radiotherapy and immunotherapy resistance in tumors. TRAV- and TRBV-specific primers, spanning alpha and beta chains, primed first-strand cDNA. TCRs underwent roughly 19 PCR cycles of amplification with a constant-region primer and V-primer adapter. A single record per CDR3 protein comes from TCRdb applying MiXCR to the reads. Among approximately 7,300 distinct CDR3 sequences listed, around 84% were seen once. The receptors shown here come from a human donor with advanced metastatic prostate, ovarian, gallbladder or colorectal cancer (not recorded which). This table probably holds off-target reads from a library built for another chain.

The V call is TRBV7-9, the J call TRBJ2-3, with 9 bases that match TRBD1. V trimming: 4 bases; J trimming: 2 bases; junction bases outside the gene matches: 4. The length of the CDR3 is 15 residues. The germline gives CDR1 SEHNR, CDR2 FQNEAQ (reference sequence). CDR3 sequence (DNA): TGTGCCAGCAGCTCCGGGACAGGGAACACAGATACGCAGTATTTT. Translating gives CASSSGTGNTDTQYF.

The V gene is TRBV20-1, the J gene TRBJ1-5; D might be TRBD1 (6 bases). The length of the CDR3 is 18 residues. Trimming removed 4 bases from V and 2 bases from J, with 24 bases in between. Germline loops: CDR1 DFQATT, CDR2 SNEGSKA (reference sequence). CDR3 DNA: TGCAGTGCTACCCCTTCGACAGGTCGTTATGGTGGCAATCAGCCCCAGCATTTT. The encoded protein is CSATPSTGRYGGNQPQHF.

The chain recombines TRBV19 with TRBJ1-6; D is possibly TRBD1 (5 bases). CDR1 LNHDA and CDR2 SQIVND come from the germline V gene (reference sequence). The V and J ends lost 8 bases and 14 bases respectively, with 34 bases between them. The CDR3 loop spans 18 amino acids. The CDR3 sequence: CASRIGGFGQSLIWALHF. The CDR3 DNA reads as TGTGCCAGTCGGATTGGGGGTTTCGGTCAGTCCTTAATTTGGGCCCTCCACTTT.

This clonotype was recorded only once. J is TRBJ2-1 and V is TRBV5-1, with 10 bases that match TRBD1. This CDR3 has 12 residues. J was trimmed by 11 bases and V by 4 bases; bases with no gene match: 3. CDR1 and CDR2 from the germline V gene are SGHRS and YFSETQ. In nucleotides, the CDR3 is TGCGCCAGCAGCGTGGGACAGGGGCAGCAGTTCTTC. Its protein is CASSVGQGQQFF.

V gene TRBV23-1 combines with J gene TRBJ2-3, with D possibly being TRBD2 (6 bases). Being an ORF, TRBV23-1 has a function that is uncertain. CDR3 length: 16 amino acids. The V gene lost 4 bases and the J gene lost 2 bases, with 16 bases spanning the gap. The CDR3 spells CASSRRRAFYTDTQYF. For the CDR3, the DNA is TGCGCCAGCAGTCGGCGGAGGGCCTTCTACACAGATACGCAGTATTTT.

The CDR3 region has the DNA TGTGTGTCGGGACAGACCACAGATACGCAGTATTTT. Protein sequence: CVSGQTTDTQYF. The V and J genes are TRBV10-3 and TRBJ2-3; 7 bases line up with TRBD1. Germline V lookup: CDR1 ENHRY, CDR2 SYGVKD. The length of the CDR3 is 12 residues.

The chain joins TRBV6-5 to TRBJ2-7; D possibly matches TRBD1 or TRBD2 (6 bases each). The CDR3 has 15 amino acids. Germline loops: CDR1 MNHEY, CDR2 SVGAGI. The V gene lost 0 bases and the J gene lost 3 bases, with 12 bases spanning the gap. The CDR3 sequence is CASSYSEGVDYEQYF. As DNA, the CDR3 is TGTGCCAGCAGTTACTCGGAGGGGGTTGACTACGAGCAGTACTTC.

The V call is TRBV24-1, the J call TRBJ2-5; D possibly corresponds to TRBD2 (6 bases). The CDR3 extends over 13 amino acids. Trimming took off 3 bases at V and 5 bases at J, with 9 bases between the two ends. Germline loops: CDR1 KGHDR, CDR2 SFDVKD. The CDR3 nucleotides read TGTGCCACCAGTGATCCCGCGGGGGAGACCCAGTACTTC. This translates into CATSDPAGETQYF.

This clonotype showed up just a few times. The chain links TRBV10-3 to TRBJ1-5, with D maybe TRBD1 (6 bases). The CDR3 is 14 amino acids. CDR1 and CDR2 from the germline V gene are ENHRY and SYGVKD. Trimming removed 6 bases at V and 4 bases at J, with 13 bases between. CDR3 in DNA: TGTGCCATCAGGCCCGAAGGGGGGAATCAGCCCCAGCATTTT. It specifies CAIRPEGGNQPQHF.

The V and J genes are TRBV3-1 and TRBJ2-5; 10 bases are a match to TRBD2. This CDR3 comprises 17 residues. Trimming at V came to 1 base and at J to 4 bases, leaving 9 bases not matched to a gene. CDR1 LGHDT and CDR2 YNNKEL come from the germline V gene (reference sequence). CDR3 DNA: TGTGCCAGCAGCCAAGGAGCAGCGGGGGGGCAGGGAGAGACCCAGTACTTC. It specifies CASSQGAAGGQGETQYF.

The chain recombines TRBV11-2 with TRBJ2-1; weak D call: TRBD2 (6 bases). Trimming took 5 bases from V and 3 from J, leaving 14 bases between them. Germline assignment: CDR1 SGHAT and CDR2 FQNNGV. The CDR3 has 15 amino acids. The CDR3 loop reads CASSKTGDGYNEQFF. In DNA form, the CDR3 reads TGTGCCAGCAGCAAAACGGGGGATGGCTACAATGAGCAGTTCTTC.

There are a few counts of this clonotype. The chain joins TRBV11-2 to TRBJ1-5; D possibly corresponds to TRBD1 (5 bases). Looked up from germline, CDR1 is SGHAT and CDR2 is FQNNGV. The CDR3 is 13 amino acids. With 1 base removed from V and 6 bases from J, the gap between germline ends came to 7 bases. The CDR3, as DNA: TGTGCCAGCAGCTTAGGGGGGGGTCAGCCCCAGCATTTT. Its protein product is CASSLGGGQPQHF.

The genes are TRBV2 and TRBJ1-5; TRBD1 agrees at 9 bases. Germline V gene data show CDR1 as SNHLY and CDR2 as FYNNEI. This CDR3 spans 15 amino acids. Trimming cost V 8 bases and J 6 bases; bases outside gene matches: 11. The CDR3 is CASGQGTTGLQPQHF. The CDR3 nucleotides read TGTGCCAGCGGACAGGGGACGACGGGTCTTCAGCCCCAGCATTTT.

V and J are TRBV5-1 and TRBJ2-5; 10 bases agree with TRBD2. The V gene end was trimmed by 0 bases and the J gene end by 2 bases; junction bases not matched to a gene: 10. The CDR3 is made up of 18 amino acids. Germline V gene data show CDR1 as SGHRS and CDR2 as YFSETQ. CDR3 DNA sequence: TGCGCCAGCAGCTTGGCCAGCAGCGGGGGGGCCGATCAAGAGACCCAGTACTTC. It codes for CASSLASSGGADQETQYF. The complete variable domain, with remaining parts taken from reference TRBV5-1 and TRBJ2-5, reads KAGVTQTPRYLIKTRGQQVTLSCSPISGHRSVSWYQQTPGQGLQFLFEYFSETQRNKGNFPGRFSGRQFSNSRSEMNVSTLELGDSALYLCASSLASSGGADQETQYFGPGTRLLVL.

This sequence joins TRBV15 and TRBJ2-3; possible D gene TRBD1, 7 bases. This CDR3 spans 17 amino acids. V gave up 0 bases and J gave up 2 bases, with 15 bases separating them. From germline, CDR1 is LNHNV and CDR2 YYDKDF (reference sequence). CDR3 protein: CATSREGGQSNTDTQYF. CDR3 coding DNA: TGTGCCACCAGCAGAGAGGGGGGACAGAGCAACACAGATACGCAGTATTTT.

The chain recombines TRBV11-3 with TRBJ2-7; 9 bases align to TRBD1. The germline CDR1 and CDR2 sequences are SGHNT and YENEEA. The CDR3 is 14 residues long. V was clipped by 5 bases and J by 3 bases; unmatched bases: 5. CDR3 DNA sequence: TGTGCCAGCAGCCCCGGACAGGGGCACTACGAGCAGTACTTC. Its protein product is CASSPGQGHYEQYF.

A single count supports this clonotype. The gene calls are TRBV5-1 and TRBJ2-3; D not resolved. Germline-derived CDR1 and CDR2 are SGHRS and YFSETQ. Trimming left V 0 bases short and J 2 bases short, with 16 bases between. The CDR3 totals 17 residues. DNA for the CDR3: TGCGCCAGCAGCTTGGCGACGGGCATCCCGTTCACAGATACGCAGTATTTT. This translates into CASSLATGIPFTDTQYF.

The rearrangement uses TRBV19 and TRBJ1-5, with unresolved D. The CDR3 totals 9 residues. V lost 11 bases and J 5 bases, leaving 4 bases between the germline ends. Germline CDR1 reads LNHDA; CDR2 reads SQIVND (reference sequence). CDR3 sequence reads: CASHQPQHF. Written as DNA, the CDR3 is TGTGCCTCGCATCAGCCCCAGCATTTT.

V is TRBV29-1 and J is TRBJ2-5, with D unclear. The CDR3 extends over 12 amino acids. Germline V lookup: CDR1 SQVTM, CDR2 ANQGSEA. V was shortened by 7 bases and J by 0 bases, with 9 bases between the two germline ends. DNA for the CDR3: TGCAGCGATCAGACCGACCAAGAGACCCAGTACTTC. Translated: CSDQTDQETQYF.

The chain has TRBV6-5 and TRBJ2-7; D uncertain. Trimming left V 0 bases short and J 2 bases short, with 5 bases between. The germline V gene encodes CDR1 MNHEY and CDR2 SVGAGI. CDR3 length equals 13 residues. CDR3: CASSYSGPYEQYF. CDR3 nucleotide sequence: TGTGCCAGCAGTTACTCTGGACCCTACGAGCAGTACTTC.

The genes are TRBV7-9 and TRBJ1-4; the match to TRBD1 covers 10 bases. CDR3 size: 14 residues. Unmatched junction bases numbered 7, after V lost 4 bases and J lost 11 bases. Germline CDR1 is SEHNR and CDR2 is FQNEAQ (reference sequence). The CDR3 loop is CASSSTGTGDKLFF. The CDR3 DNA follows: TGTGCCAGCAGCTCGACCGGGACAGGGGACAAACTGTTTTTT.

The gene calls are TRBV12-3 or TRBV12-4 and TRBJ2-2; D is perhaps TRBD1 or TRBD2 (5 bases each). V lost 6 bases to trimming and J lost 4 bases, with 9 bases between them. This CDR3 contains 13 residues. CDR3 DNA: TGTGCCAGCAGGGGGACGGCCACCGGGGAGCTGTTTTTT. This codes for CASRGTATGELFF.